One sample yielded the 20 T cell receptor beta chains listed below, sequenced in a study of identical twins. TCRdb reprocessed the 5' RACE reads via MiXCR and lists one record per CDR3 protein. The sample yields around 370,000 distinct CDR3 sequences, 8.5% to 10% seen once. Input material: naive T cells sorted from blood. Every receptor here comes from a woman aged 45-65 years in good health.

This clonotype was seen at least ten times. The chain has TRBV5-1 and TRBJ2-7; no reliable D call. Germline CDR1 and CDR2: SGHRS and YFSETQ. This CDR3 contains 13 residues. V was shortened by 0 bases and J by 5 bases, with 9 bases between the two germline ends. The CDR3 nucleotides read TGCGCCAGCAGCTTGGCTACAGTAAACGAGCAGTACTTC. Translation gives CASSLATVNEQYF.

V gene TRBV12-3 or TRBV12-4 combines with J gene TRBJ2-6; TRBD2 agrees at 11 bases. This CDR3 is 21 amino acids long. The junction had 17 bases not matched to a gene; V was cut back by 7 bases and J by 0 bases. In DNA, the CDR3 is TGTGCCAGCACTCGATATGCTCGGGGACTAGCGGTCCCCTCTGGGGCCAACGTCCTGACTTTC. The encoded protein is CASTRYARGLAVPSGANVLTF.

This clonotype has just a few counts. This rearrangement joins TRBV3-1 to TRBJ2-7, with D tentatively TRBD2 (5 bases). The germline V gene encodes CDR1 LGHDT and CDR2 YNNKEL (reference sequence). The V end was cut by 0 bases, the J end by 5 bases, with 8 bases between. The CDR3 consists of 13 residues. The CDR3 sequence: CASSQDLRDEQYF. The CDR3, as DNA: TGTGCCAGCAGCCAAGATCTGAGGGACGAGCAGTACTTC.

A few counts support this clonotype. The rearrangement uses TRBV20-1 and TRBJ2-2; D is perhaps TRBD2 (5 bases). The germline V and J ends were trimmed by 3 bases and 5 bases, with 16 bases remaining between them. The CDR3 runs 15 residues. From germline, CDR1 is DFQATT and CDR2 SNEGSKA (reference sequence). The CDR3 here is CSARSLGRSTGELFF. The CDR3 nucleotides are TGCAGTGCTAGGTCGTTGGGGAGATCAACCGGGGAGCTGTTTTTT.

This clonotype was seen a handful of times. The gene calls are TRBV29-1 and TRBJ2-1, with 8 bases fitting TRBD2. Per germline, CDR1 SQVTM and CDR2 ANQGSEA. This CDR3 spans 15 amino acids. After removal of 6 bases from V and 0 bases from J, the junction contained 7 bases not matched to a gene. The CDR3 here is CSVGAGVNSYNEQFF. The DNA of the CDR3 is TGCAGCGTAGGAGCGGGAGTCAACTCCTACAATGAGCAGTTCTTC.

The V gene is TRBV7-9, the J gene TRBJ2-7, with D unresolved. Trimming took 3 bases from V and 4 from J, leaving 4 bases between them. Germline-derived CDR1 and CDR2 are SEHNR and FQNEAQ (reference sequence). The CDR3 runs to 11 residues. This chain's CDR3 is CASSFLYEQYF. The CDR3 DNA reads TGTGCCAGCAGCTTCCTTTACGAGCAGTACTTC. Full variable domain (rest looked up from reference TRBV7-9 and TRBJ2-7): DTGVSQNPRHKITKRGQNVTFRCDPISEHNRLYWYRQTLGQGPEFLTYFQNEAQLEKSRLLSDRFSAERPKGSFSTLEIQRTEQGDSAMYLCASSFLYEQYFGPGTRLTVT.

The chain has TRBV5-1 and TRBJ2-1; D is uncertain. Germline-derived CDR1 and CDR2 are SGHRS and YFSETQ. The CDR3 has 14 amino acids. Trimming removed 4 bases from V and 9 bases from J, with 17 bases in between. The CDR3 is CASSNPYRSTEQFF. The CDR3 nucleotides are TGCGCCAGCAGCAACCCCTACCGGAGTACTGAGCAGTTCTTC.

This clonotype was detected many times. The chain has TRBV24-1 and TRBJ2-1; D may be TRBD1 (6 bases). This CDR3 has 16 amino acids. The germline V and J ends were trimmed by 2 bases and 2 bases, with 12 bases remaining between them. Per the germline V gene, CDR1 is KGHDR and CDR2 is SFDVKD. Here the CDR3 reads CATSDSAGDAYNEQFF. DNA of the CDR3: TGTGCCACCAGTGATTCGGCAGGGGACGCCTACAATGAGCAGTTCTTC.

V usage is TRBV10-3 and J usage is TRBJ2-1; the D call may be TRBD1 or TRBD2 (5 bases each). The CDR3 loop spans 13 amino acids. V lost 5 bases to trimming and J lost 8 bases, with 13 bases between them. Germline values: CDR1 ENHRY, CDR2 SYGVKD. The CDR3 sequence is CAISRGDGDEQFF. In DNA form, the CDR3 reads TGTGCCATCAGTCGGGGCGACGGGGATGAGCAGTTCTTC.

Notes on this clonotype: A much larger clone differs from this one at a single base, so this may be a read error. The CDR3 sequence is CANRAAEHTGELFF. CDR3 DNA sequence: TGTGCCAACCGGGCGGCCGAGCACACCGGGGAGCTGTTTTTT. The genes are TRBV6-5 and TRBJ2-2; no clear D. CDR1 MNHEY and CDR2 SVGAGI come from the germline V gene. The CDR3 contains 14 residues. The ends were cut back, 10 bases at V and 3 bases at J, with 15 bases in the middle.

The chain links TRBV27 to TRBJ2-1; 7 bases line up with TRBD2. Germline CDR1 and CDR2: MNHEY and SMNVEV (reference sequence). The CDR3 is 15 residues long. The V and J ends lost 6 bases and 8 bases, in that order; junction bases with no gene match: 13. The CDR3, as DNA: TGTGCCAGCAGAAAAAGCGGGACTTTTGATTATGAGCAGTTCTTC. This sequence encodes CASRKSGTFDYEQFF.

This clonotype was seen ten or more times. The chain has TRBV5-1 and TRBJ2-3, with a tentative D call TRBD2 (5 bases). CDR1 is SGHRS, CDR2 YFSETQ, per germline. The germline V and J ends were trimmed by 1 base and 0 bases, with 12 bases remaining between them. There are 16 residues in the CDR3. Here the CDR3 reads CASSLSGSTSTDTQYF. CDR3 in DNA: TGCGCCAGCAGCTTGTCGGGGTCAACTAGCACAGATACGCAGTATTTT.

CDR3 coding DNA: TGTGCCAGCAGTTACTCGAGCCGAGGAGGGCAAGAGACCCAGTACTTC. This codes for CASSYSSRGGQETQYF. This chain connects TRBV6-5 to TRBJ2-5, with TRBD2 as a possible D gene (6 bases). This CDR3 contains 16 residues. Trimming removed 0 bases at V and 2 bases at J, with 13 bases between. Germline V gene lookup returns CDR1 MNHEY and CDR2 SVGAGI.

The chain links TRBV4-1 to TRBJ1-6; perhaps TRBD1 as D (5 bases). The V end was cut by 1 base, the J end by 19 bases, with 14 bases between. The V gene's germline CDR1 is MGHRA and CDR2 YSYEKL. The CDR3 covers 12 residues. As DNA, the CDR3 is TGCGCCAGCAGCCAAGTGGGGGGGAGTCTACACTTT. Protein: CASSQVGGSLHF.

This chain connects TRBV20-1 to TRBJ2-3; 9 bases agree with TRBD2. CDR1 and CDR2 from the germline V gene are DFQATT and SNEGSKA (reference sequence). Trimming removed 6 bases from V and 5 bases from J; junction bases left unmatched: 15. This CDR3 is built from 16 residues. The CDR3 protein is CSATSFSSGILDTQYF. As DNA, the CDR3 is TGCAGTGCCACCTCATTTTCTAGCGGGATTTTAGATACGCAGTATTTT.

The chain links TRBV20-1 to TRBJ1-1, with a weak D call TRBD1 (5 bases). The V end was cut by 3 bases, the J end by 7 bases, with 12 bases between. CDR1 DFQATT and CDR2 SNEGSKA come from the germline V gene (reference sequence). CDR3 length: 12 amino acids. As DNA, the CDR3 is TGCAGTGCTAGTATGGGGGATTTTGAAGCTTTCTTT. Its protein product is CSASMGDFEAFF.

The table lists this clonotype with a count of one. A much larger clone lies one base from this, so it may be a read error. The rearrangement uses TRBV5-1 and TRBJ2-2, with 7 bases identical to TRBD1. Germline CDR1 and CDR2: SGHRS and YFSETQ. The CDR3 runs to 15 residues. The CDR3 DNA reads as TGCGCCAGCAGCTTTGAGGGGGCACATGCCGGGGAGCCGTTTTTT. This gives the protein CASSFEGAHAGEPFF.

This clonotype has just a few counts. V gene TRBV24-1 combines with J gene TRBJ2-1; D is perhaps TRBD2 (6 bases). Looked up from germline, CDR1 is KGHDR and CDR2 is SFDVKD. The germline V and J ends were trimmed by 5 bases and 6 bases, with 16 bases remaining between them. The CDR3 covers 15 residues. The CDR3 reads CATSATGVGTNEQFF. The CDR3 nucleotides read TGTGCCACCAGTGCCACGGGGGTTGGCACCAATGAGCAGTTCTTC.

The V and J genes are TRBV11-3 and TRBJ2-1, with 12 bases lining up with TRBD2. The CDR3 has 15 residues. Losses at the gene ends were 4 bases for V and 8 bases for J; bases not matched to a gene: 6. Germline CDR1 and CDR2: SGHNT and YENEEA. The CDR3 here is CASSSRLAGDHEQFF. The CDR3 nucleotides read TGTGCCAGCAGCTCAAGACTAGCGGGAGATCATGAGCAGTTCTTC.

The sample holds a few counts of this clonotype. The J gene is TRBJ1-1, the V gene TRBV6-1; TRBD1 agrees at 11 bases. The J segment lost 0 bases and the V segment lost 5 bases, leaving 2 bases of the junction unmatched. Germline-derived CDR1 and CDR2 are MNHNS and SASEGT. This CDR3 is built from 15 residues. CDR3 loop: CASSTDRGLNTEAFF. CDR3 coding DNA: TGTGCCAGCAGTACGGACAGGGGGCTGAACACTGAAGCTTTCTTT.